The 28 T cell receptor beta chains below were found in one sample sequenced in a study of Ad26.COV2.S vaccination and SARS-CoV-2 variants. Produced via immunoSEQ multiplex PCR; TCRdb's table is partial and in-frame only. The sample records roughly 270,000 clones, around 87% being singletons. Treatment given: approximately 18 received Ad26.COV2.S at low or high dose, single or two shots; five or six received placebo; per-sample allocation not given. On day 63 after the first injection, vaccine and placebo recipients gave samples. The specimen was peripheral blood, collected in a trial of Ad26.COV2.S vaccine versus placebo. Every receptor here comes from a person between 18 and 65 years old who received the Ad26.COV2.S COVID-19 vaccine or a placebo.

V usage is TRBV6-2 or TRBV6-3 and J usage is TRBJ1-6; D unresolved. CDR1 and CDR2 from the germline V gene are MNHEY and SVGEGT. CDR3 length: 15 residues. V dropped 6 bases and J dropped 0 bases, with 9 bases sitting between them. The CDR3 DNA sequence: TGTGCCAGCAGCCCTAGGAGCTCCTATAATTCACCCCTCCACTTT. It is translated as CASSPRSSYNSPLHF.

The chain joins TRBV27 to TRBJ2-1, with TRBD2 matching over 7 bases. CDR3 length: 19 amino acids. The junction had 18 bases not matched to a gene; V was cut back by 6 bases and J by 1 base. CDR1 MNHEY and CDR2 SMNVEV come from the germline V gene (reference sequence). CDR3: CASSPVGRREGQSYNEQFF. Here the CDR3 DNA reads TGTGCCAGCAGCCCCGTCGGAAGGAGGGAGGGCCAATCCTACAATGAGCAGTTCTTC.

This chain connects TRBV24-1 to TRBJ1-3; 9 bases are a match to TRBD1. V lost 0 bases to trimming and J lost 1 base; unmatched junction nucleotides: 12. Germline CDR1 KGHDR, CDR2 SFDVKD. This CDR3 has 20 residues. Here the CDR3 DNA reads TGTGCCACCAGTGATTTGGGGTTACAGGGGGCGGCGCTATCTGGAAACACCATATATTTT. This sequence encodes CATSDLGLQGAALSGNTIYF.

V is TRBV5-1 and J is TRBJ2-3; D may correspond to TRBD1 or TRBD2 (5 bases each). The CDR3 sequence is 13 residues long. V was pared by 7 bases and J by 0 bases, with 9 bases between. Germline CDR1 reads SGHRS; CDR2 reads YFSETQ. CDR3 in amino acids: CASGDGSTDTQYF. CDR3 nucleotides: TGCGCCAGCGGGGACGGGAGCACAGATACGCAGTATTTT.

The V gene is TRBV15, the J gene TRBJ2-1, with 8 positions matching TRBD1. The CDR3 extends over 15 amino acids. CDR1 is LNHNV and CDR2 is YYDKDF in the germline V gene (reference sequence). V was clipped by 1 base and J by 3 bases; unmatched bases: 2. CDR3 sequence: CATSRGQGFYNEQFF. Written as DNA, the CDR3 is TGTGCCACCAGCAGAGGACAGGGGTTCTACAATGAGCAGTTCTTC. The full variable domain, in which reference TRBV15 and TRBJ2-1 provide the parts outside the CDR3, is DAMVIQNPRYQVTQFGKPVTLSCSQTLNHNVMYWYQQKSSQAPKLLFHYYDKDFNNEADTPDNFQSRRPNTSFCFLDIRSPGLGDTAMYLCATSRGQGFYNEQFFGPGTRLTVL.

V is TRBV11-2 and J is TRBJ1-2; D is uncertain. Between the trimmed V and J ends, which lost 5 bases and 0 bases, there was a span of 10 bases. This CDR3 has 14 residues. Germline V gives CDR1 SGHAT, CDR2 FQNNGV. The CDR3 bases are TGTGCCAGCAGCCCCACGGCAGCTAACTATGGCTACACCTTC. It encodes CASSPTAANYGYTF.

The chain links TRBV6-4 to TRBJ2-3, with TRBD2 matching 10 bases. Germline V CDR1 and CDR2: MRHNA, SNTAGT. The CDR3 consists of 15 residues. With V trimmed by 7 bases and J by 2 bases, 6 bases remained unmatched. The CDR3 region is CASTVLAGHTDTQYF. CDR3 nucleotides: TGTGCCAGCACCGTACTAGCGGGGCACACAGATACGCAGTATTTT.

J is TRBJ2-1 and V is TRBV11-2, with TRBD2 matching over 8 bases. Germline values: CDR1 SGHAT, CDR2 FQNNGV. The CDR3 has 16 amino acids. V trimming: 2 bases; J trimming: 0 bases; junction bases outside the gene matches: 3. The CDR3 DNA is TGTGCCAGCAGCTTAAAGCGGGGGAGCTCCTACAATGAGCAGTTCTTC. It specifies CASSLKRGSSYNEQFF. Full variable domain (remainder filled in from reference TRBV11-2 and TRBJ2-1): EAGVAQSPRYKIIEKRQSVAFWCNPISGHATLYWYQQILGQGPKLLIQFQNNGVVDDSQLPKDRFSAERLKGVDSTLKIQPAKLEDSAVYLCASSLKRGSSYNEQFFGPGTRLTVL.

The chain couples TRBV2 to TRBJ2-2, with TRBD1 matching 7 bases. Germline V gene data show CDR1 as SNHLY and CDR2 as FYNNEI. J was trimmed by 4 bases and V by 3 bases; bases with no gene match: 8. The CDR3 contains 16 residues. CDR3 sequence reads: CASSENRGVGTGELFF. CDR3 bases: TGTGCCAGCAGTGAGAACAGGGGAGTTGGCACCGGGGAGCTGTTTTTT.

The chain carries TRBV27 and TRBJ1-2; tentatively, D is TRBD1 (6 bases). V lost 2 bases and J lost 6, with 19 bases in between. CDR3 length: 16 residues. Germline CDR1 MNHEY, CDR2 SMNVEV (reference sequence). CDR3 residues: CASSLGQPFSVDGYTF. CDR3 nucleotides: TGTGCCAGCAGTTTAGGACAGCCTTTCTCTGTGGATGGCTACACCTTC.

This chain's CDR3 is CASSEYSSGVGDTQYF. In nucleotides, the CDR3 is TGTGCCAGCAGTGAATATTCTAGCGGGGTGGGAGATACGCAGTATTTT. The chain recombines TRBV2 with TRBJ2-3; 9 bases agree with TRBD2. V shed 2 bases and J 5 bases; nucleotides not matched to a gene: 8. Germline loops: CDR1 SNHLY, CDR2 FYNNEI. CDR3 length equals 16 residues.

The J gene is TRBJ1-1, the V gene TRBV9; no firm D call. Germline-derived CDR1 and CDR2 are SGDLS and YYNGEE. The V and J ends lost 2 bases and 8 bases respectively, with 13 bases between them. The CDR3 has 13 amino acids. In nucleotides, the CDR3 is TGTGCCAGCAGCGTGTCATCTACGCGGGAAGCTTTCTTT. Protein: CASSVSSTREAFF.

This rearrangement joins TRBV10-2 to TRBJ1-1; 8 positions match TRBD1. With 3 bases clipped from V and 8 bases from J, the junction kept 8 bases outside the gene matches. Germline CDR1 reads WSHSY; CDR2 reads SAAADI. The CDR3 runs 14 residues. The CDR3 sequence: CASSEWTGTEEAFF. The CDR3 DNA reads TGCGCCAGCAGTGAATGGACAGGGACAGAAGAAGCTTTCTTT.

V and J are TRBV18 and TRBJ2-1; D tentatively fits TRBD1 or TRBD2 (5 bases each). V lost 3 bases, J lost 10 bases, and 7 bases lay in between. This CDR3 has 11 residues. The germline gives CDR1 KGHSH, CDR2 LQKENI. The chain's CDR3 is CASSPGEEQFF. CDR3 in DNA: TGTGCCAGCTCACCGGGGGAGGAGCAGTTCTTC.

The genes are TRBV3-1 (or the pseudogene TRBV3-2) and TRBJ1-4; D is uncertain. Trimming pared 1 base from V and 3 bases from J, leaving 3 bases between. CDR1 is LGHDT, CDR2 YNNKEL, per germline (reference sequence). This CDR3 has 13 residues. The CDR3 here is CASSQGSNEKLFF. CDR3 nucleotides: TGTGCCAGCAGCCAAGGTTCTAATGAAAAACTGTTTTTT.

V and J are TRBV11-2 and TRBJ2-3, with D possibly being TRBD2 (5 bases). The CDR3 spans 11 residues. The germline gives CDR1 SGHAT, CDR2 FQNNGV. V was clipped by 1 base and J by 15 bases, with 11 bases between them. In DNA form, the CDR3 reads TGTGCCAGCAGCTTAGGGGGAGTGCCCTATTTT. Translated: CASSLGGVPYF.

The V call is TRBV6-2 or TRBV6-3, the J call TRBJ2-7; D call uncertain. The ends were cut back, 0 bases at V and 3 bases at J, with 15 bases in the middle. The CDR3 is 16 amino acids. Germline V gene data show CDR1 as MNHEY and CDR2 as SVGEGT. The chain's CDR3 is CASSYSFTQKNYEQYF. The CDR3, as DNA: TGTGCCAGCAGTTACTCGTTCACCCAAAAGAACTACGAGCAGTACTTC.

V and J are TRBV27 and TRBJ1-1, with a possible D match to TRBD1 (5 bases). The CDR3 has 13 amino acids. Germline CDR1 reads MNHEY; CDR2 reads SMNVEV (reference sequence). The V and J ends lost 9 bases and 1 base respectively, with 12 bases between them. The CDR3: CARSGLRNTEAFF. Written as DNA, the CDR3 is TGTGCCAGATCAGGGTTAAGGAACACTGAAGCTTTCTTT.

The rearrangement joins TRBV7-2 to TRBJ2-1, with 9 positions matching TRBD2. The V segment lost 7 bases and the J segment 7 bases; nucleotides outside the gene matches: 17. Germline loops: CDR1 SGHTA, CDR2 FQGNSA. CDR3 length: 17 residues. The CDR3 here is CASTPRSATSGGNEQFF. The DNA of the CDR3 is TGTGCCAGCACCCCACGGTCAGCGACTAGCGGTGGGAATGAGCAGTTCTTC.

J is TRBJ1-1 and V is TRBV5-4, with unresolved D. V lost 0 bases, J lost 1 base, and 13 bases lay in between. The CDR3 is 16 amino acids. Per germline, CDR1 SGHNT and CDR2 YYREEE (reference sequence). CDR3 sequence: CASSLDIWSWNTEAFF. CDR3 coding DNA: TGTGCCAGCAGCTTGGACATTTGGTCATGGAACACTGAAGCTTTCTTT. The whole variable domain, filled in from reference TRBV5-4 and TRBJ1-1, reads ETGVTQSPTHLIKTRGQQVTLRCSSQSGHNTVSWYQQALGQGPQFIFQYYREEENGRGNFPPRFSGLQFPNYSSELNVNALELDDSALYLCASSLDIWSWNTEAFFGQGTRLTVV.

This clone has just one count. The rearrangement uses TRBV5-1 and TRBJ1-1; D not certain. Per germline, CDR1 SGHRS and CDR2 YFSETQ. The length of the CDR3 is 14 residues. V was shortened by 0 bases and J by 0 bases, with 6 bases between the two germline ends. CDR3 DNA sequence: TGCGCCAGCAGCTTGGGGACGTTGAACACTGAAGCTTTCTTT. Its protein is CASSLGTLNTEAFF.

This chain connects TRBV4-1 to TRBJ2-6; 11 bases line up with TRBD1. Trimming took 3 bases from V and 0 from J; bases not matched to a gene: 7. From germline, CDR1 is MGHRA and CDR2 YSYEKL. This CDR3 contains 19 residues. The CDR3 sequence: CASSHQPGTGGSGANVLTF. In DNA, the CDR3 is TGCGCCAGCAGCCATCAGCCCGGGACAGGGGGCTCTGGGGCCAACGTCCTGACTTTC.

The chain is built from TRBV5-1 and TRBJ2-5, with 8 bases that match TRBD1. V gave up 1 base and J gave up 5 bases; unmatched junction bases: 7. The CDR3 is 15 residues long. Germline V gives CDR1 SGHRS, CDR2 YFSETQ. The CDR3 DNA is TGCGCCAGCAGCTTGAAACAGGGGGTTTGGGAGACCCAGTACTTC. Amino acids: CASSLKQGVWETQYF.

V and J are TRBV2 and TRBJ1-2; D is uncertain. This CDR3 has 12 residues. Germline CDR1 and CDR2: SNHLY and FYNNEI. With 2 bases removed from V and 6 bases from J, the gap between germline ends came to 7 bases. The CDR3: CASSERGNGYTF. CDR3 nucleotide sequence: TGTGCCAGCAGTGAACGAGGGAATGGCTACACCTTC.

V and J are TRBV4-3 and TRBJ1-1; D not certain. CDR1 and CDR2 (germline): LGHNA, YSLEER. Trimming pared 4 bases from V and 0 bases from J, leaving 12 bases between. The CDR3 contains 15 residues. Here the CDR3 DNA reads TGCGCCAGCAGCCGCTTAGGCAGACTGAACACTGAAGCTTTCTTT. Protein sequence: CASSRLGRLNTEAFF.

The CDR3 reads CASSQGHPGAKNIQYF. The CDR3 region has the DNA TGCGCCAGCAGCCAAGGCCATCCGGGAGCCAAAAACATTCAGTACTTC. The chain is built from TRBV4-1 and TRBJ2-4; D unresolved. The CDR3 runs 16 residues. Germline assignment: CDR1 MGHRA and CDR2 YSYEKL. Trimming took off 1 base at V and 0 bases at J, with 10 bases between the two ends.

The chain joins TRBV11-2 to TRBJ2-3; 10 bases fit TRBD2. V lost 2 bases, J lost 4 bases, and 9 bases stayed unmatched. The germline V gene encodes CDR1 SGHAT and CDR2 FQNNGV. The CDR3 spans 17 residues. CDR3 in DNA: TGTGCCAGCAGCTTAATGGGCAGCGGGGGGGCCGCAGATACGCAGTATTTT. Translated: CASSLMGSGGAADTQYF.

The chain's CDR3 is CASSESEQTIYEQYF. The CDR3 coding sequence is TGTGCCAGCAGTGAATCTGAACAGACAATTTACGAGCAGTACTTC. V gene TRBV25-1 combines with J gene TRBJ2-7; D not certain. The ends were cut back, 1 base at V and 4 bases at J, with 14 bases in the middle. The CDR3 spans 15 residues. Germline-derived CDR1 and CDR2 are MGHDK and SYGVNS.